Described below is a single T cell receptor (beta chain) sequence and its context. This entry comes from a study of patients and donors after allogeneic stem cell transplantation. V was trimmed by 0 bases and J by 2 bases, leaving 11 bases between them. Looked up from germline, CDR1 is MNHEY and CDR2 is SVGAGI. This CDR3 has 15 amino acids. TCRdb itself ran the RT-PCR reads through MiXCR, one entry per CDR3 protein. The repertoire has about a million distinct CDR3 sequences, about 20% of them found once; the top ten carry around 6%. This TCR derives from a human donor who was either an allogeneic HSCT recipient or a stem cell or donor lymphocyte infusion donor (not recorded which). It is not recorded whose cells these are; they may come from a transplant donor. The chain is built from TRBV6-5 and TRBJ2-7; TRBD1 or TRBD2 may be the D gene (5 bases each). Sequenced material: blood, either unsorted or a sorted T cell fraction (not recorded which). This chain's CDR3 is CASSYSGVPTYEQYF. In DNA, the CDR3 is TGTGCCAGCAGTTACTCGGGGGTTCCCACCTACGAGCAGTACTTC.